This entry lists 21 T cell receptor beta chains sequenced from one sample in a study of metastatic and nonmetastatic thyroid tumors. Nobody among the patients had been given any treatment before thyroid surgery. TCRdb re-called the PCR reads via MiXCR. The sample yields under 100,000 clones, around 9.1% seen once. Specimen: blood. These receptors came from a female donor with papillary thyroid cancer or a benign thyroid nodule (not recorded which). Some clones in this sample may be carry-over from other donors' samples.

There are many counts of this clone. DNA of the CDR3: TGTGCCAGCAGTGAACTGCAGAACACCGGGGAGCTGTTTTTT. Translation gives CASSELQNTGELFF. J is TRBJ2-2 and V is TRBV6-1, with no clear D. With 2 bases removed from V and 1 base from J, the gap between germline ends came to 5 bases. CDR3 length equals 14 residues. Germline values: CDR1 MNHNS, CDR2 SASEGT.

This clone was seen at least ten times. The V gene is TRBV28, the J gene TRBJ2-5; D may be TRBD1 (6 bases). Germline CDR1 reads MDHEN; CDR2 reads SYDVKM. Trimming shortened V by 1 base and J by 2 bases, and 8 bases separated the two germline ends. This CDR3 has 14 amino acids. The CDR3 is CASSLSGAQETQYF. In DNA, the CDR3 is TGTGCCAGCAGTTTATCAGGGGCTCAAGAGACCCAGTACTTC.

This clone has a count of ten or more. The V gene is TRBV20-1, the J gene TRBJ2-5, with a tentative D call TRBD2 (5 bases). V was pared by 0 bases and J by 4 bases, with 27 bases between. The length of the CDR3 is 19 residues. The germline CDR1 and CDR2 sequences are DFQATT and SNEGSKA (reference sequence). The CDR3 bases are TGCAGTGCTAGAGATCCCGTCCATAATCTTTGGGGAGTTGGAGAGACCCAGTACTTC. Protein product: CSARDPVHNLWGVGETQYF.

The chain combines TRBV12-5 with TRBJ1-2; D is unclear. Germline V CDR1 and CDR2: LGHNT, FRNRAP. V was cut by 2 bases and J by 3 bases, with 4 bases left in between. CDR3 length: 12 residues. For the CDR3, the DNA is TGTGCTAGTGGTTTGCCCTACTATGGCTACACCTTC. Its translation is CASGLPYYGYTF.

Of note for this clone: This could be a read error, since a much larger clone is one nucleotide away. The sample contains more than one DNA sequence encoding this CDR3. This chain uses TRBV3-1 with TRBJ2-2; TRBD1 matches 9 bases. Germline V lookup: CDR1 LGHDT, CDR2 YNNKEL (reference sequence). This CDR3 comprises 16 residues. CDR3 sequence: CASSRWGQGNTGELFF. CDR3 nucleotides: TGCGCCAGCAGCCGGTGGGGACAGGGAAACACCGGGGAGCTGTTTTTT.

This clone was seen at least ten times. At one of its ends the junction is not consistent with the germline gene, which may arise from a read error. The rearrangement links TRBV7-3 to TRBJ2-3; 7 nucleotides agree with TRBD1. This CDR3 is built from 13 residues. Germline-derived CDR1 and CDR2 are SGHTA and FQGTGA. The CDR3 bases are TGTGCCAGCAGCCTAACAGGGGCGGATACGCAGTATTTT. Residues: CASSLTGADTQYF.

There are many counts of this clone. The J gene is TRBJ2-7, the V gene TRBV25-1; D unresolved. V was clipped by 4 bases and J by 6 bases, with 19 bases between them. CDR3 length equals 15 residues. In germline, CDR1 is MGHDK, CDR2 SYGVNS. DNA of the CDR3: TGTGCCAGCAGTGGAGCCGGAAATCCTACGGGCGAGCAGTACTTC. It encodes CASSGAGNPTGEQYF.

This clone was observed a few times. V gene TRBV20-1 combines with J gene TRBJ1-6; TRBD1 is a possible D gene (5 bases). This CDR3 comprises 14 residues. Germline V CDR1 and CDR2: DFQATT, SNEGSKA (reference sequence). With 5 bases removed from V and 7 bases from J, the gap between germline ends came to 15 bases. Here the CDR3 DNA reads TGCAGTGCTGCCCCAGGGTTCGAGAATTCACCCCTCCACTTT. It is translated as CSAAPGFENSPLHF.

Many counts were recorded for this clone. Other DNA variants within this sample encode the same CDR3. The genes are TRBV10-2 and TRBJ1-3; unclear D gene. The length of the CDR3 is 11 residues. CDR1 is WSHSY, CDR2 SAAADI, per germline. Trimming shortened V by 8 bases and J by 4 bases, and 6 bases separated the two germline ends. The CDR3 coding sequence is TGCGCCAGCGGGCCGGGAAACACCATATATTTT. Protein: CASGPGNTIYF.

This clone was detected a few times. The chain combines TRBV2 with TRBJ2-1, with 7 bases fitting TRBD1. The V gene's germline CDR1 is SNHLY and CDR2 FYNNEI. Trimming removed 9 bases from V and 5 bases from J; junction bases left unmatched: 7. The CDR3 extends over 13 amino acids. The DNA of the CDR3 is TGTGCCAGGACCGGGACAGACCACAATGAGCAGTTCTTC. It is translated as CARTGTDHNEQFF.

With regard to this clone: At one end, the junction sequence differs from germline, possibly due to a read error. This chain links TRBV6-1 with TRBJ2-2, with 8 bases aligning to TRBD2. Germline assignment: CDR1 MNHNS and CDR2 SASEGT. The CDR3 has 13 amino acids. The CDR3 protein is CASSGGGTGDLFF. The CDR3 bases are TGTGCCAGCAGCGGGGGGGGCACCGGGGACCTGTTTTTT.

This clone showed up just a few times. The gene calls are TRBV10-2 and TRBJ2-7; 12 positions agree with TRBD2. Per the germline V gene, CDR1 is WSHSY and CDR2 is SAAADI. This CDR3 is built from 15 residues. J gave up 0 bases and V 5 bases, and 2 bases lay outside the gene matches. The DNA of the CDR3 is TGCGCCAGCAGTCGGACTAGCGGGGTCTCCTACGAGCAGTACTTC. Protein: CASSRTSGVSYEQYF.

There are many counts of this clone. The chain joins TRBV7-6 to TRBJ2-2; 11 bases align to TRBD2. The CDR3 is 17 amino acids. V was clipped by 4 bases and J by 3 bases; unmatched bases: 7. Per the germline V gene, CDR1 is SGHVS and CDR2 is FNYEAQ. CDR3 sequence reads: CASSSPGLAGDTGELFF. DNA for the CDR3: TGTGCCAGCAGCTCCCCCGGACTAGCGGGTGACACCGGGGAGCTGTTTTTT. Based on the CDR3 plus reference TRBV7-6 and TRBJ2-2, the full variable domain is GAGVSQSPRYKVTKRGQDVALRCDPISGHVSLYWYRQALGQGPEFLTYFNYEAQQDKSGLPNDRFSAERPEGSISTLTIQRTEQRDSAMYRCASSSPGLAGDTGELFFGEGSRLTVL.

This clone was detected a few times. The junction departs from the called germline gene at one end, perhaps through a read error. The same CDR3 is also encoded by other DNA sequences in this sample. The chain carries TRBV2 and TRBJ1-4; D unclear. This CDR3 spans 13 amino acids. Germline V gene lookup returns CDR1 SNHLY and CDR2 FYNNEI. The CDR3 DNA reads as TGTGCCAGCCTAGGGCCCTTGGGCGAAAAGCTGTTTTTT. Protein: CASLGPLGEKLFF.

This clone occurred many times. This chain connects TRBV12-3 or TRBV12-4 to TRBJ1-4; a weak D match, TRBD1 (6 bases). Trimming removed 4 bases from V and 8 bases from J, with 8 bases in between. The CDR3 totals 12 residues. CDR3 protein: CASSWRGEKLFF. DNA of the CDR3: TGTGCCAGCAGTTGGAGGGGGGAAAAACTGTTTTTT.

This clone was detected many times. A junction boundary mismatches the germline segment, possibly from a read error. The same CDR3 also results from other DNA sequences found in this sample. In nucleotides, the CDR3 is TGTGCCAGCCAGACAGGGTTCGACGAGCAGTATTTC. Translation: CASQTGFDEQYF. This sequence joins TRBV28 and TRBJ2-7; 7 bases agree with TRBD1. Germline lookup yields CDR1 MDHEN and CDR2 SYDVKM. The CDR3 spans 12 residues.

V gene TRBV6-1 combines with J gene TRBJ1-4; D is ambiguous. Trimming cost V 5 bases and J 6 bases, with 19 bases left between them. The germline CDR1 and CDR2 sequences are MNHNS and SASEGT. This CDR3 has 16 residues. The CDR3 is CASSRDLFRVDEKLFF. CDR3 nucleotide sequence: TGTGCCAGCAGTCGTGACCTTTTTCGGGTGGATGAAAAACTGTTTTTT.

This clone has a count of ten or more. The CDR3 protein is CASSTSGGAYEQYF. DNA of the CDR3: TGTGCCAGCAGTACTAGCGGGGGGGCCTACGAGCAGTACTTC. The chain couples TRBV6-1 to TRBJ2-7; TRBD2 aligns across 13 bases. Trimming at V came to 5 bases and at J to 2 bases, leaving 0 bases not matched to a gene. This CDR3 is 14 amino acids long. Germline V gene data show CDR1 as MNHNS and CDR2 as SASEGT.

About this clone: This may stem from a read error, because a much larger clone lies one nucleotide away. The chain recombines TRBV5-4 with TRBJ2-7; D gene unclear. The CDR3 length is 12 residues. Germline values: CDR1 SGHNT, CDR2 YYREEE (reference sequence). The CDR3 region is CVSSLAPYEQYF. Here the CDR3 DNA reads TGTGTCAGCAGCTTAGCCCCCTACGAGCAGTACTTC.

The sample holds many counts of this clone. The same CDR3 is also encoded by other DNA sequences in this sample. The chain links TRBV28 to TRBJ2-1; D is possibly TRBD2 (6 bases). V was shortened by 10 bases and J by 6 bases, with 7 bases between the two germline ends. The CDR3 extends over 10 amino acids. The germline CDR1 and CDR2 sequences are MDHEN and SYDVKM. CDR3 in DNA: TGTGCCATCGGGAGCAATGAGCAGTTCTTC. It encodes CAIGSNEQFF.

A note on this clone: A read error may be the cause here, since a much bigger clone is one base away. This sequence joins TRBV11-2 and TRBJ2-5, with D possibly TRBD2 on 5 matching bases. This CDR3 has 11 amino acids. The V end was cut by 5 bases, the J end by 12 bases, with 13 bases between. Germline assignment: CDR1 SGHAT and CDR2 FQNNGV. The CDR3 coding sequence is TGTGCCAGCAGCACCGGGATCCCGAAGTACTTC. As protein: CASSTGIPKYF.